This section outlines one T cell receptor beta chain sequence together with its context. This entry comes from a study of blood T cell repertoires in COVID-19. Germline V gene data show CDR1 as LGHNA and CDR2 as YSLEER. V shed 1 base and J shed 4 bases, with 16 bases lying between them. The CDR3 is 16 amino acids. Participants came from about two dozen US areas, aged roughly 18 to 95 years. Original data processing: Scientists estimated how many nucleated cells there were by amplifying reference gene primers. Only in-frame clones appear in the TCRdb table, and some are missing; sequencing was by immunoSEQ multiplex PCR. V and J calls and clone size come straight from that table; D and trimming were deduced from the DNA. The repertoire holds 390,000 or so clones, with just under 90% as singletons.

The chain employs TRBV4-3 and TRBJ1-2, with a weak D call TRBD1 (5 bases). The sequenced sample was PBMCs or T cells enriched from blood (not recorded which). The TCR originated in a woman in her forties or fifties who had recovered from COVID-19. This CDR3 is CASSQGSVGGGYGYTF. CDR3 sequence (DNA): TGCGCCAGCAGCCAAGGGAGCGTGGGGGGTGGCTATGGCTACACCTTC.